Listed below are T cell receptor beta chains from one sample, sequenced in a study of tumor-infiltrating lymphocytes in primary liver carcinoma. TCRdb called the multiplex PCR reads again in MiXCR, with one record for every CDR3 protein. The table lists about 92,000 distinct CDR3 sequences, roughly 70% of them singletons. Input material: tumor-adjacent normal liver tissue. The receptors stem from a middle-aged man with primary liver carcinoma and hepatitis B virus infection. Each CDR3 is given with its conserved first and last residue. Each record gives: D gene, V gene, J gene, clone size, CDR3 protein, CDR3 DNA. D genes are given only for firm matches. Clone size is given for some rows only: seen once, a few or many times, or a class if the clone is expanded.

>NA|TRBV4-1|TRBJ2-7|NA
CAGIQDFPPSGEQYF
TGCGCCGGCATCCAAGATTTCCCTCCCAGCGGGGAGCAGTACTTC
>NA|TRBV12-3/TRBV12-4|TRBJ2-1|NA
CSSILGQDHNEQFF
TGTTCCAGCATCCTCGGCCAAGATCACAATGAGCAGTTCTTC
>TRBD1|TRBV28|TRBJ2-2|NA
CASSTGVTWELFF
TGTGCCAGCTCGACAGGGGTCACCTGGGAGCTGTTTTTT
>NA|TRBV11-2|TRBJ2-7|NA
CARSLDPSWYEQYF
TGTGCCAGGAGCTTAGATCCGTCATGGTACGAGCAGTACTTC
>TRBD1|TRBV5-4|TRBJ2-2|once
CASTNDRVETGELLF
TGTGCCAGCACCAATGACAGGGTGGAGACCGGGGAGCTGTTGTTT
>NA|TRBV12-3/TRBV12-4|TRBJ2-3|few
CASSFQEESTDTQYF
TGTGCCAGCAGTTTTCAGGAAGAGTCCACAGATACGCAGTATTTT
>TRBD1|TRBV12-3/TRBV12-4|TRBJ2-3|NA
CVSRDRLVDTQYF
TGTGTCAGTAGGGACAGACTTGTGGATACTCAGTATTTT
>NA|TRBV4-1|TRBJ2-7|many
CASSQDRSSSYEQYF
TGCGCCAGCAGCCAAGATCGAAGTAGCTCCTACGAGCAGTACTTC
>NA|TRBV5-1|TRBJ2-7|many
CASSLTEAGEQYF
TGCGCCAGCAGCTTGACAGAGGCTGGCGAGCAGTACTTC
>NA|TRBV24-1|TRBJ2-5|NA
CATSDGRGAGETQYF
TGTGCCACCAGCGACGGACGTGGGGCAGGAGAGACCCAGTACTTC
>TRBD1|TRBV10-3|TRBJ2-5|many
CAISDRGRETQYF
TGTGCCATCAGTGACAGGGGGCGAGAGACCCAGTACTTC
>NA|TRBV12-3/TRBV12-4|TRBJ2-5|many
CASSLPGLAQYF
TGTGCCAGCAGTCTACCGGGTTTGGCCCAGTACTTC
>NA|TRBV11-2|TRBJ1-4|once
CASSSEVGDEKLFF
TGTGCCAGCAGCTCAGAGGTTGGTGACGAAAAACTGTTCTTT
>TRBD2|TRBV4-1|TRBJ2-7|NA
CANSQDRLAEEQYF
TGCGCCAACAGCCAAGATCGACTAGCGGAAGAGCAGTACTTC
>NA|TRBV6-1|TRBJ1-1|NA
CASSEVGNTEAFF
TGTGCCAGCAGTGAAGTGGGCAACACTGAAGCTTTCTTT
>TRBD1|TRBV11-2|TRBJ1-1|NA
CASRRDRVITEAFF
TGTGCCAGCAGACGGGACAGGGTAATAACTGAAGCTTTCTTT
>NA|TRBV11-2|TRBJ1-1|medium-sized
CASSPSSVAEAFF
TGTGCCAGCAGCCCCAGTTCGGTGGCCGAAGCTTTCTTT
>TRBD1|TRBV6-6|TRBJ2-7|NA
CVSSMGQGSTEQYF
TGTGTCAGCTCCATGGGACAGGGTTCTACCGAGCAGTACTTC
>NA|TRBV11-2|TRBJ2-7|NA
CAGSSSLTHEQYF
TGTGCCGGAAGCTCGAGTCTAACGCACGAGCAGTACTTC
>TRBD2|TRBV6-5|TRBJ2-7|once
CVSSYSGLAGSYEQYF
TGTGTCAGCAGTTACTCAGGACTAGCGGGATCCTACGAGCAGTACTTC
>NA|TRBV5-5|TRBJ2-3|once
CASKRAPLAISTDTQYF
TGTGCCAGCAAGCGGGCCCCCCTAGCGATTAGCACAGATACGCAGTATTTT
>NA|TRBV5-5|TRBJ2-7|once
CASSLALARYYEQYF
TGTGCCAGCAGCTTGGCCCTAGCGAGGTATTATGAGCAGTACTTC
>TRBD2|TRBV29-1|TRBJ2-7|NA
CSVEDRLAGEGDQYF
TGCAGCGTTGAAGATCGGCTAGCGGGAGAGGGCGACCAGTACTTC
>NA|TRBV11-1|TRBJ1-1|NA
CASTPWTNTEAFF
TGTGCTAGCACCCCCTGGACGAACACTGAAGCTTTCTTT
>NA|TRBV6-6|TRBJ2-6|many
CASSHTGSGANVLTF
TGTGCCAGCAGTCATACAGGGTCTGGGGCCAACGTCCTGACTTTC
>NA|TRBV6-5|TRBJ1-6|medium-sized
CASRAWYNSPLHF
TGTGCCAGCAGGGCTTGGTATAATTCACCCCTCCACTTT
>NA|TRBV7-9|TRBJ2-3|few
CASSLVTGTTDTQYF
TGTGCCAGCAGCTTAGTGACCGGGACGACAGATACGCAGTATTTT
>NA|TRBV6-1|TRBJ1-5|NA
CASHDRNQGPQHF
TGTGCCAGCCATGATAGGAACCAAGGGCCCCAGCATTTT
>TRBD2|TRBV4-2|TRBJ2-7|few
CATTGLAGVYKPYEQYF
TGTGCTACAACTGGACTAGCGGGAGTTTATAAGCCCTACGAGCAGTACTTC
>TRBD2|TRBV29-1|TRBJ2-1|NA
CSVIDSGRPSSYNKQFF
TGCAGCGTTATAGATAGCGGGAGGCCCAGCTCCTACAATAAGCAGTTCTTC
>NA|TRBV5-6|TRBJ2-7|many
CASSLRRVGSYEQYF
TGTGCCAGCAGCTTAAGGCGGGTTGGTTCCTACGAGCAGTACTTC
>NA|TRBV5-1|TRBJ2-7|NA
CASSLGQGRGSEQYF
TGCGCCAGCAGCCTGGGCCAGGGCCGCGGTTCCGAGCAGTACTTC
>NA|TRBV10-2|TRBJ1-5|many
CASLDIYSNQPQHF
TGCGCCAGCCTGGACATATATAGCAATCAGCCCCAGCATTTT
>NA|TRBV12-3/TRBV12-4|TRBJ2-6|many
CASSPDSFSGANVLTF
TGTGCCAGCAGTCCAGACAGTTTCTCTGGGGCCAACGTCCTGACTTTC
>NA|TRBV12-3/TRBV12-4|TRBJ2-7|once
CTSCALAYEQYF
TGTACCAGCTGTGCACTAGCCTACGAGCAGTATTTC
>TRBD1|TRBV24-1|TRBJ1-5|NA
CATGDGQGKNQPQHF
TGTGCCACCGGTGATGGACAGGGTAAAAATCAGCCCCAGCATTTT
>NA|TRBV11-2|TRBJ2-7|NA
CASSLGRSSYEGYF
TGTGCCAGTAGCTTAGGCAGGAGCTCCTACGAGGGGTACTTC
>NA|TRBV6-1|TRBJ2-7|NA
CPGSEAGVREQYF
TGTCCCGGCAGTGAAGCTGGGGTCCGAGAGCAGTACTTC
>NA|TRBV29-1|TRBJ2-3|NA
CSVERQDNSRDTQYF
TGCAGCGTTGAAAGACAGGATAATTCCAGAGATACGCAGTATTTT
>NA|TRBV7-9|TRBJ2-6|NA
CACSLGGLGANVLTF
TGTGCCTGCAGTTTAGGGGGGCTTGGGGCCAACGTCCTGACTTTC
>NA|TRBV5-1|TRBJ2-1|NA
CVSSLEAGGTYYEQFF
TGCGTCAGCAGCTTGGAAGCAGGAGGGACTTACTATGAGCAGTTCTTC
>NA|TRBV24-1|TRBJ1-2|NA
CATSESEDGYTF
TGTGCCACCAGTGAATCGGAAGATGGCTACACCTTC
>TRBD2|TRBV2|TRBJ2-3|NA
CASSGTSGGGGTDTQYF
TGTGCCAGCAGCGGGACTAGCGGGGGAGGGGGCACAGATACGCAGTATTTT
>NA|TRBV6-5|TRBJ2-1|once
CANRDSRNEQFF
TGTGCCAACAGGGACTCCCGCAATGAGCAGTTTTTC
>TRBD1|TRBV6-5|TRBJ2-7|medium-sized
CASSYSGQGGEQYF
TGTGCCAGCAGTTACTCTGGACAGGGGGGCGAGCAGTACTTC
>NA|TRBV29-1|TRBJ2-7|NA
CSVLSGPNEQYF
TGTAGCGTTCTCAGTGGGCCCAACGAGCAGTACTTC
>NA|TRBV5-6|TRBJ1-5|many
CASSLSFGQINQPQHF
TGTGCCAGCAGCTTGAGTTTCGGACAAATCAATCAGCCCCAGCATTTT
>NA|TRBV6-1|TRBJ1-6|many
CASMEAYNSPLHF
TGTGCCAGCATGGAGGCCTATAATTCACCCCTCCACTTT
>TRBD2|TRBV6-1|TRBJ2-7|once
CASSKRGPASGDYVQYF
TGTGCCAGCAGCAAACGGGGTCCGGCTAGCGGGGACTACGTGCAGTACTTC
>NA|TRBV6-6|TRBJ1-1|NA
CASSRERGAFF
TGTGCCAGCAGTCGAGAGAGGGGAGCTTTCTTT